This T cell receptor beta chain was recovered during a study of T cells in Graves' hyperthyroidism and ophthalmopathy. This clonotype was observed many times. The antigen remains undetermined. RNA transcripts served as the template for amplifying TCR beta CDR3 regions. The HTBI primer set was used in a first-round RT-PCR of the TCR CDR3. TCRdb reprocessed the multiplex PCR reads via MiXCR and lists one record per CDR3 protein. The sample lists a few hundred thousand distinct CDR3 sequences, 21% occurring once. Notes on the study in general: Most thyroid clonotypes expanded above 0.001 appeared in blood too.

Trimming at V came to 2 bases and at J to 1 base, leaving 3 bases not matched to a gene. CDR1 and CDR2 from the germline V gene are MNHEY and SVGAGI. This CDR3 has 17 amino acids. The chain is built from TRBV6-5 and TRBJ2-4; 12 bases agree with TRBD2. Source material: blood. The TCR comes from a woman aged 45-60 years with Graves' hyperthyroidism. The CDR3 DNA reads TGTGCCAGCAGTTACCATACTAGCGGGGGGGCCAAAAACATTCAGTACTTC. Protein sequence: CASSYHTSGGAKNIQYF.